The 19 T cell receptor beta chains reported below all come from one sample, sequenced in a study of cytomegalovirus exposure and HLA in healthy donors listed by TCRdb under 2017. The library relied on the immunoSEQ multiplex PCR assay. Sourced from immuneACCESS, this table was stored by TCRdb with only in-frame sequences that have V and J called. A share of the clones is absent; for the studies checked, an unresolved V gene accounts for under half, and the remainder has no known explanation. Within this sample are roughly 220,000 clones, with around 80% of them counted one time only. The top ten constitute about 14% of the sample. Input material: PBMCs. Receptors were obtained from a woman younger than 45 in good health and CMV-seropositive.

V usage is TRBV5-1 and J usage is TRBJ1-4; no definite D call. The germline V gene encodes CDR1 SGHRS and CDR2 YFSETQ. The CDR3 extends over 14 amino acids. Trimming removed 0 bases from V and 3 bases from J, with 6 bases in between. CDR3 coding DNA: TGCGCCAGCAGCTTGGGGCAGTCTAATGAAAAACTGTTTTTT. This gives the protein CASSLGQSNEKLFF.

The sample holds a few counts of this clone. The genes are TRBV7-9 and TRBJ2-3; D uncertain. From germline, CDR1 is SEHNR and CDR2 FQNEAQ (reference sequence). This CDR3 has 15 residues. The ends were cut back, 2 bases at V and 0 bases at J, with 9 bases in the middle. DNA of the CDR3: TGTGCCAGCAGCTTACCGGGCTCTAGCACAGATACGCAGTATTTT. Its protein product is CASSLPGSSTDTQYF.

The V gene is TRBV10-3, the J gene TRBJ1-3; no clear D gene. There are 14 residues in the CDR3. Trimming took off 3 bases at V and 4 bases at J, with 10 bases between the two ends. The V gene's germline CDR1 is ENHRY and CDR2 SYGVKD. CDR3 bases: TGTGCCATCAGTGACAATGCCATCGGAAACACCATATATTTT. Its protein is CAISDNAIGNTIYF.

The chain employs TRBV6-6 and TRBJ2-7; unclear D gene. The CDR3 extends over 13 amino acids. Germline loops: CDR1 MNHNY, CDR2 SVGAGI (reference sequence). Trimming took 6 bases from V and 1 from J, leaving 10 bases between them. CDR3 in amino acids: CASSYGFSYEQYF. For the CDR3, the DNA is TGTGCCAGCAGCTATGGATTTTCCTACGAGCAGTACTTC.

A remark on this clone: At the DNA level, this CDR3 is encoded by other sequences in the same sample as well. This chain links TRBV6-5 with TRBJ1-2; weak D call: TRBD1 (5 bases). Per germline, CDR1 MNHEY and CDR2 SVGAGI. The CDR3 runs to 14 residues. Trimming took 1 base from V and 2 from J, leaving 8 bases between them. The CDR3 loop is CASSYLGGNYGYTF. The CDR3 DNA is TGTGCCAGCAGTTACTTGGGGGGAAACTATGGCTACACCTTC.

This chain links TRBV18 with TRBJ2-7; 10 bases map to TRBD2. CDR1 and CDR2 (germline): KGHSH, LQKENI. V shed 0 bases and J 2 bases; nucleotides not matched to a gene: 4. The CDR3 covers 16 residues. Here the CDR3 DNA reads TGTGCCAGCTCACCACCTTCTAGCGGGAGTACCTACGAGCAGTACTTC. It encodes CASSPPSSGSTYEQYF.

The rearrangement links TRBV4-1 to TRBJ1-1; D gene ambiguous. Per the germline V gene, CDR1 is MGHRA and CDR2 is YSYEKL. Trimming removed 1 base at V and 3 bases at J, with 12 bases between. The CDR3 spans 15 residues. The DNA of the CDR3 is TGCGCCAGCAGCCAAGTTTTCGCAGTCGACACTGAAGCTTTCTTT. It yields the protein CASSQVFAVDTEAFF.

The genes are TRBV5-1 and TRBJ2-7, with D tentatively TRBD1 (6 bases). The ends were cut back, 6 bases at V and 7 bases at J, with 17 bases in the middle. This CDR3 is 13 amino acids long. Germline CDR1 and CDR2: SGHRS and YFSETQ. Here the CDR3 reads CASTPRGGGEQYF. The CDR3 region has the DNA TGCGCCAGCACTCCTAGAGGGGGTGGGGAGCAGTACTTC.

The chain has TRBV13 and TRBJ2-7; possibly TRBD1 or TRBD2 for D (7 bases each). The V end lost 5 bases, the J end lost 3 bases, and 17 bases lay between the germline ends. Germline CDR1 and CDR2: PRHDT and FYEKMQ (reference sequence). The CDR3 runs to 15 residues. The CDR3 loop reads CASSPPRGGSYEQYF. CDR3 coding DNA: TGTGCCAGCAGCCCGCCCAGGGGGGGTAGCTACGAGCAGTACTTC. Looking up the rest from reference TRBV13 and TRBJ2-7 gives the full variable domain: AAGVIQSPRHLIKEKRETATLKCYPIPRHDTVYWYQQGPGQDPQFLISFYEKMQSDKGSIPDRFSAQQFSDYHSELNMSSLELGDSALYFCASSPPRGGSYEQYFGPGTRLTVT.

The genes are TRBV27 and TRBJ2-1; D not resolved. The germline V and J ends were trimmed by 6 bases and 0 bases, with 6 bases remaining between them. This CDR3 contains 13 residues. CDR1 MNHEY and CDR2 SMNVEV come from the germline V gene (reference sequence). The CDR3 sequence is CASRPSSYNEQFF. DNA of the CDR3: TGTGCCAGCAGGCCTTCCTCCTACAATGAGCAGTTCTTC.

This clone was picked up one time. The rearrangement joins TRBV28 to TRBJ1-2; no clear D. Per germline, CDR1 MDHEN and CDR2 SYDVKM. The V end was cut by 3 bases, the J end by 4 bases, with 12 bases between. The CDR3 is made up of 14 amino acids. CDR3: CASSLDGEAYGYTF. The CDR3 region has the DNA TGTGCCAGCAGTTTGGACGGGGAAGCCTATGGCTACACCTTC.

The chain recombines TRBV19 with TRBJ1-2, with D possibly matching TRBD1 (5 bases). The V gene's germline CDR1 is LNHDA and CDR2 SQIVND (reference sequence). The CDR3 length is 13 residues. Trimming pared 10 bases from V and 6 bases from J, leaving 18 bases between. The CDR3 protein is CATTGVNEDGYTF. CDR3 nucleotide sequence: TGTGCCACTACAGGTGTGAATGAAGATGGCTACACCTTC.

This chain joins TRBV29-1 and TRBJ2-3, with 7 bases matching TRBD1. CDR1 is SQVTM and CDR2 is ANQGSEA in the germline V gene. With V trimmed by 3 bases and J by 0 bases, 3 bases remained unmatched. The CDR3 runs to 14 residues. The CDR3 sequence is CSVDGTASTDTQYF. CDR3 DNA sequence: TGCAGCGTTGATGGGACAGCTAGCACAGATACGCAGTATTTT.

This chain connects TRBV28 to TRBJ1-2; a possible D gene is TRBD1 (6 bases). The ends were cut back, 5 bases at V and 7 bases at J, with 17 bases in the middle. In germline, CDR1 is MDHEN, CDR2 SYDVKM. The CDR3 is made up of 14 amino acids. CDR3: CASSVISEQGGYTF. CDR3 nucleotide sequence: TGTGCCAGCAGTGTCATAAGTGAACAGGGTGGCTACACCTTC.

In the case of this clone: One end of the junction varies from germline; a read error may be responsible. J is TRBJ1-4 and V is TRBV7-7, with D unclear. The CDR3 is made up of 10 amino acids. Germline assignment: CDR1 SSHAT and CDR2 FNYEAQ (reference sequence). This CDR3 reads CASSFIKLFF. CDR3 in DNA: TGTGCTAGCAGCTTTATTAAACTGTTTTTT.

The chain carries TRBV30 and TRBJ1-1; D might be TRBD1 (5 bases). V lost 2 bases and J 5 bases, leaving 27 bases between the germline ends. Germline lookup yields CDR1 GTSNPN and CDR2 SVGIG (reference sequence). The CDR3 is 18 amino acids. CDR3 sequence reads: CAWSMGYRLILSGTEAFF. The CDR3 coding sequence is TGTGCCTGGAGTATGGGATACAGGCTGATCCTATCGGGGACTGAAGCTTTCTTT.

This clone was detected only a few times. The V and J genes are TRBV5-6 and TRBJ1-2, with D possibly TRBD1 on 5 matching bases. Trimming removed 5 bases from V and 8 bases from J, with 16 bases in between. Germline CDR1 and CDR2: SGHDT and YYEEEE. CDR3 length: 13 amino acids. The CDR3 nucleotides are TGTGCCAGCAGATGGACATTCGGAGGGGGCTACACCTTC. It translates to CASRWTFGGGYTF.

This chain joins TRBV11-3 and TRBJ2-1, with 8 bases lining up with TRBD1. V shed 2 bases, J shed 5 bases, and the junction held 5 bases outside the gene matches. The length of the CDR3 is 15 residues. Germline values: CDR1 SGHNT, CDR2 YENEEA. CDR3 in amino acids: CASSLYRGYNNEQFF. The CDR3 bases are TGTGCCAGCAGCTTATACAGGGGGTATAACAATGAGCAGTTCTTC.

This chain joins TRBV2 and TRBJ1-2; TRBD1 might be the D (5 bases). Germline values: CDR1 SNHLY, CDR2 FYNNEI. The ends were cut back, 4 bases at V and 0 bases at J, with 12 bases in the middle. The CDR3 runs to 15 residues. The CDR3 DNA reads as TGTGCCAGCAGTGGGTCGGAGACAGCTAACTATGGCTACACCTTC. It encodes CASSGSETANYGYTF.